This TCR beta chain came from a study of blood T cell repertoires in COVID-19. Categorization into cohorts depended on clinical history that participants reported. CDR3 length equals 12 residues. Per germline, CDR1 SGDLS and CDR2 YYNGEE. The V end was cut by 4 bases, the J end by 7 bases, with 8 bases between. The assay was immunoSEQ multiplex PCR, and TCRdb's table has in-frame clones only and misses some. Here the sample spans hundreds of thousands of clones, around 91% being singletons. This chain uses TRBV9 with TRBJ1-4; D call uncertain. Material: PBMCs or T cells enriched from blood (not recorded which). This clonotype was obtained from a woman aged 18-30 years who had recovered from COVID-19. The CDR3 loop is CASSRGSEKLFF. CDR3 sequence (DNA): TGTGCCAGCAGCCGAGGCAGTGAAAAACTGTTTTTT.